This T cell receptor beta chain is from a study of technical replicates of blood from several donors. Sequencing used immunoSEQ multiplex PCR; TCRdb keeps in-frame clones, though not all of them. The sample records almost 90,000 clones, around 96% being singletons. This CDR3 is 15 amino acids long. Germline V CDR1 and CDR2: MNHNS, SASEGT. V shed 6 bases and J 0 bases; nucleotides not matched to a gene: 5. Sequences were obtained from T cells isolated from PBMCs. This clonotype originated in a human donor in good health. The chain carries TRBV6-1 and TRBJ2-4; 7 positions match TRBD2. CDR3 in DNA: TGTGCCAGCAGAGAGCGGGGACTAGCCAAAAACATTCAGTACTTC. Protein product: CASRERGLAKNIQYF.